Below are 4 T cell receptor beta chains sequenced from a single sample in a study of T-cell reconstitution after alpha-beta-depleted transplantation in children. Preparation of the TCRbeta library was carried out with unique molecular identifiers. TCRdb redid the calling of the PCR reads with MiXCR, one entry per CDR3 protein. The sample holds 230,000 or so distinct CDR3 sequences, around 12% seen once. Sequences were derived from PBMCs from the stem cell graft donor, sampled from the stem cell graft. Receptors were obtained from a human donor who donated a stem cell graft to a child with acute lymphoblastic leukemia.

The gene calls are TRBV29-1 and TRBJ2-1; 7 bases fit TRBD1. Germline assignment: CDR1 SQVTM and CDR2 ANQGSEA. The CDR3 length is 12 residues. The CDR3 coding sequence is TGCACCGACGGGACAGCCGTGGAAAAGCAGTTCTTC. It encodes CTDGTAVEKQFF.

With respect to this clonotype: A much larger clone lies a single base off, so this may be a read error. CDR3 amino acids: CASSWGRALDQPQHF. The CDR3, as DNA: TGTGCCAGCAGTTGGGGCCGGGCCCTCGATCAGCCCCAGCATTTT. V is TRBV6-2 or TRBV6-3 and J is TRBJ1-5, with TRBD1 as a possible D gene (5 bases). Per germline, CDR1 MNHEY and CDR2 SVGEGT. The CDR3 extends over 15 amino acids. Trimming shortened V by 4 bases and J by 5 bases, and 15 bases separated the two germline ends.

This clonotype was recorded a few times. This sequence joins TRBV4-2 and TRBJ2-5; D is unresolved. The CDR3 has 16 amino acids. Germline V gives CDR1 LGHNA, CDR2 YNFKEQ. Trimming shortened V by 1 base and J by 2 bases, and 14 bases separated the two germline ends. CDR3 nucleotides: TGTGCCAGCAGCCAAGCAGCAGGACGGTTTCAAGAGACCCAGTACTTC. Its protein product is CASSQAAGRFQETQYF.

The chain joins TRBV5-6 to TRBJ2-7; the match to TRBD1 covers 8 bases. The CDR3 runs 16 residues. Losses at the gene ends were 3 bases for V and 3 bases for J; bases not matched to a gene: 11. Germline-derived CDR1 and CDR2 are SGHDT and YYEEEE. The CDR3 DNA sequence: TGTGCCAGCAGCTCCGAACAGGGGGTGGATAACTACGAGCAGTACTTC. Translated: CASSSEQGVDNYEQYF.